A selection of T cell receptor beta chains follows, all from one sample in a study of T cell changes during pregnancy in multiple sclerosis. The data were produced by immunoSEQ multiplex PCR, yet TCRdb's version contains in-frame clones alone and is incomplete. The sample lists approximately 90,000 clones, roughly 92% seen once, with about 2% in the top ten. Sequenced material: peripheral blood, taken after pregnancy. The receptors were gathered from a female donor with multiple sclerosis, enrolled in a pregnancy study. Both conserved end residues are part of each CDR3. Each record gives: D gene, clone size, V gene, J gene, CDR3 DNA, CDR3 protein. D genes are given only for firm matches. Some rows mark clone size as missing; the rest say once, few, many or name a class of expanded clone.

TRBD2	NA	TRBV11-2	TRBJ2-3	TGTGCCAGCAGCCCCTTAGCGGGAGGGGGAGATACGCAGTATTTT	CASSPLAGGGDTQYF
NA	NA	TRBV5-4	TRBJ1-2	TGTGCCAGCAGCTTTGATGACAGACACTCTAACTATGGCTACACCTTC	CASSFDDRHSNYGYTF
TRBD1	NA	TRBV6-5	TRBJ2-7	TGTGCCAGCACTAAGGGGGACAGGGGCTACGAGCAGTACTTC	CASTKGDRGYEQYF
NA	NA	TRBV7-2	TRBJ1-2	TGTGCCAGCAGCTTAGATCGCAGGGCTGGCTATGGCTACACCTTC	CASSLDRRAGYGYTF
NA	NA	TRBV30	TRBJ1-5	TGTGCCGTAGGCCCCGTGGGAGGAGGCAATCAGCCCCAGCATTTT	CAVGPVGGGNQPQHF
NA	NA	TRBV6-6	TRBJ2-7	TGTGCCACGGGGTCACGGGCACCTTCCTACGAGCAGTACTTC	CATGSRAPSYEQYF
TRBD2	NA	TRBV6-5	TRBJ2-1	TGTGCCAGCAGTTACAACTTCCTAGCGGGAGGGCATGAGCAGTTCTTC	CASSYNFLAGGHEQFF
TRBD1	NA	TRBV19	TRBJ1-5	TGTGCCAGTACCCCGGGACAGGGAAGTCAGCCCCAGCATTTT	CASTPGQGSQPQHF
TRBD2	NA	TRBV7-6	TRBJ2-1	TGTGCCAGCAGCCCCGGGACTAGTTACAATGAGCAGTTCTTC	CASSPGTSYNEQFF
NA	NA	TRBV29-1	TRBJ1-1	TGCAGCGTTCCCCTCGGGGGGGCAGAGACTGAAGCTTTCTTT	CSVPLGGAETEAFF
TRBD1	NA	TRBV9	TRBJ2-3	TGTGCCAGCAGCGTAGGGACAGGGGATAACACAGATACGCAGTATTTT	CASSVGTGDNTDTQYF
NA	NA	TRBV29-1	TRBJ1-2	TGCAGCGTTGAAGATCATAGGAGGGGATGGAGCTATGGCTACACCTTC	CSVEDHRRGWSYGYTF
NA	NA	TRBV7-6	TRBJ2-1	TGTGCCAGCAGCTCCCCCGACTCGCACTCCTACAATGAGCAGTTCTTC	CASSSPDSHSYNEQFF
TRBD1	NA	TRBV18	TRBJ2-5	TGTGCCAGCTCACCGCGACAGGGACCAAAAGAGACCCAGTACTTC	CASSPRQGPKETQYF
NA	once	TRBV12-5	TRBJ2-7	TGTGCTAGTGGTTTGACATCCAGCTCCTACGAGCAGTACTTC	CASGLTSSSYEQYF
NA	NA	TRBV10-3	TRBJ1-5	TGTGCCATCAGTCCGACAGGCCATAGCAATCAGCCCCAGCATTTT	CAISPTGHSNQPQHF
NA	NA	TRBV10-2	TRBJ2-2	TGCGCCAGCAACGTAGACACCGGGGAGCTGTTTTTT	CASNVDTGELFF
NA	NA	TRBV6-1	TRBJ2-7	TGTGCCAGCAGTGAGTCCCAGGGGACCTTCTACGAGCAGTACTTC	CASSESQGTFYEQYF
NA	NA	TRBV2	TRBJ1-1	TGTGCCAGCAGTGAGGTTCGATTTACCGGGACACCAAACACTGAAGCTTTCTTT	CASSEVRFTGTPNTEAFF
NA	NA	TRBV7-8	TRBJ2-5	TGTGCCAGCAGCTCATACCAAGAGACCCAGTACTTC	CASSSYQETQYF
TRBD2	NA	TRBV27	TRBJ2-3	TGTGCCAGCACCCCCAGAAGCGGGGGGGCCACAGATACGCAGTATTTT	CASTPRSGGATDTQYF
NA	NA	TRBV2	TRBJ1-5	TGTGCCAGCAGTGACCAGGGCTGGGTTCAGCCCCAGCATTTT	CASSDQGWVQPQHF
NA	NA	TRBV14	TRBJ1-4	TGTGCCAGCAGCCAAGAAACAGGGCAGAAGCTGTTTTTT	CASSQETGQKLFF
NA	NA	TRBV5-1	TRBJ2-7	TGCGCCAGCAGCTTGTCTAGCCCTAGCTACGAGCAGTACTTC	CASSLSSPSYEQYF
TRBD2	NA	TRBV13	TRBJ2-7	TGTGCCAGCAGCTTATCTCAGCGGGGGGCTCCCTACGAGCAGTACTTC	CASSLSQRGAPYEQYF
NA	NA	TRBV5-8	TRBJ2-7	TGTGCCAGCAGCTTGGGTGACACCGCCTACGAGCAGTACTTC	CASSLGDTAYEQYF
TRBD1	NA	TRBV2	TRBJ1-5	TGTGCCAGTGGGACAGGGGGCATCCAGCCCCAGCATTTT	CASGTGGIQPQHF
NA	NA	TRBV6-5	TRBJ2-6	TGTGCCAGCAGAGAGGTTACTGGGGCCAACGTCCTGACTTTC	CASREVTGANVLTF
TRBD1	once	TRBV9	TRBJ2-5	TGTGCCAGCAGCGTAGAGAGGGGGGACAGGGGGACCCAGTACTTC	CASSVERGDRGTQYF
TRBD2	NA	TRBV29-1	TRBJ2-7	TGCAGCGTTATGACTAGCGGGAACTCCTACGAGCAGTACTTC	CSVMTSGNSYEQYF
NA	NA	TRBV7-9	TRBJ2-1	TGTGCCAGCAGCCTCAGGGAATACAATGAGCAGTTCTTC	CASSLREYNEQFF
NA	once	TRBV6-5	TRBJ2-2	TGTGCCAGCAGTTACTCTAGTATCGGGGAGCTGTTTTTT	CASSYSSIGELFF
TRBD1	NA	TRBV7-3	TRBJ1-2	TGTGCCAGCAGCCCCCATTCCGGGACAGGGGGACAAGGCTACACCTTC	CASSPHSGTGGQGYTF
NA	NA	TRBV5-1	TRBJ2-7	TGCGCCAGCAGCTTTAGCGAGGATACCGAGCAGTACTTC	CASSFSEDTEQYF
NA	NA	TRBV5-6	TRBJ2-2	TGTGCCAGCAGCTACATAACCGGGGAGCTGTTTTTT	CASSYITGELFF
NA	NA	TRBV19	TRBJ1-2	TGTGCCAGTAGTAGGCCCAGACAGCCGAACCTTTATGGCTACACCTTC	CASSRPRQPNLYGYTF
NA	once	TRBV4-2	TRBJ1-4	TGTGCCAGCAGCCAAGAGGGAAGGGGGGGATATAATGAAAAACTGTTTTTT	CASSQEGRGGYNEKLFF